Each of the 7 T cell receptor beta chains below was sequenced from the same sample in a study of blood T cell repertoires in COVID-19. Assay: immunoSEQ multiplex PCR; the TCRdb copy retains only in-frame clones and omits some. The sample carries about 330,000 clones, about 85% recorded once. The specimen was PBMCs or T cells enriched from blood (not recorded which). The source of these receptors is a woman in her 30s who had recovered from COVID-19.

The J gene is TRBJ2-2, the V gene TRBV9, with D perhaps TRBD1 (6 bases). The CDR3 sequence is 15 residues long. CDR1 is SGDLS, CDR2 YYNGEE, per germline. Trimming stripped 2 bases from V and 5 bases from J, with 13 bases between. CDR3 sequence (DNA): TGTGCCAGCAGCGTGGGGACACCCGGAACCGGGGAGCTGTTTTTT. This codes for CASSVGTPGTGELFF.

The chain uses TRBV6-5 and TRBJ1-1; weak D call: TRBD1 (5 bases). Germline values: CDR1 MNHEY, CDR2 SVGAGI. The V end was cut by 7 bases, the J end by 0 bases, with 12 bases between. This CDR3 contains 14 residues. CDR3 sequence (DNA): TGTGCCAGCAATAACAGGTATATGAACACTGAAGCTTTCTTT. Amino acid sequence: CASNNRYMNTEAFF.

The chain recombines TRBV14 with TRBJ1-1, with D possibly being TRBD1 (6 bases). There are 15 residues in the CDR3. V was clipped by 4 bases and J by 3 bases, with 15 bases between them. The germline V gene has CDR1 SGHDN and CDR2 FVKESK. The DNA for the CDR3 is TGTGCCAGCAGCCTAGGGGGGGGGCCGCACACTGAAGCTTTCTTT. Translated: CASSLGGGPHTEAFF.

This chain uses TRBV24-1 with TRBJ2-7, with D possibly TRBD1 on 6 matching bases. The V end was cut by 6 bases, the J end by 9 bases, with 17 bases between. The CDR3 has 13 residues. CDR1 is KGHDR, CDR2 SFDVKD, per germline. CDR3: CATSTDRTPGQYF. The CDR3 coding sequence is TGTGCCACCAGTACCGACAGGACCCCTGGGCAGTACTTC.

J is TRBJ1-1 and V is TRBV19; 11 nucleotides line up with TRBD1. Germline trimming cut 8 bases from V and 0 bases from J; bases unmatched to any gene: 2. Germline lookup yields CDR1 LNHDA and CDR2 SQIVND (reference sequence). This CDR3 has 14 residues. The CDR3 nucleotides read TGTGCCAGTGGACAGGGGGCCATGAACACTGAAGCTTTCTTT. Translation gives CASGQGAMNTEAFF.

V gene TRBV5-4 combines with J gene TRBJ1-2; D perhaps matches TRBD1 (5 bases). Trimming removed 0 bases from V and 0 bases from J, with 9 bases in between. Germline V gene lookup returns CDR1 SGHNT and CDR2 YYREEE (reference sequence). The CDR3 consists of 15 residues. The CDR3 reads CASSLGQGPNYGYTF. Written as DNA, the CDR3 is TGTGCCAGCAGCTTGGGCCAGGGTCCTAACTATGGCTACACCTTC.

The CDR3 region is CASSFPSTDTQYF. The CDR3, as DNA: TGTGCCAGCAGTTTCCCTAGCACAGATACGCAGTATTTT. The rearrangement links TRBV6-2 or TRBV6-3 to TRBJ2-3, with unresolved D. The CDR3 has 13 residues. V lost 4 bases to trimming and J lost 0 bases, with 5 bases between them. The germline CDR1 and CDR2 sequences are MNHEY and SVGEGT.